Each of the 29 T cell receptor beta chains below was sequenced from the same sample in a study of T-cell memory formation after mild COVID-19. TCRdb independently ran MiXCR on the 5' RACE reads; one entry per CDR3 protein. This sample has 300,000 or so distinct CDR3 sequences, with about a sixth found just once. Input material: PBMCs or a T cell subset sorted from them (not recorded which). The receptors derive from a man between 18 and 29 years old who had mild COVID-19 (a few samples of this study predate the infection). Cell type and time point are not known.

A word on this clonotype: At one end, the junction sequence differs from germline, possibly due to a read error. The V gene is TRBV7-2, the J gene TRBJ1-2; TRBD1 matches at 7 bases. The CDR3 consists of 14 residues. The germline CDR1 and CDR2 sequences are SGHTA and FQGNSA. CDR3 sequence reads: CASSFSRDRRSSSF. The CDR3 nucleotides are TGTGCCAGCAGCTTCAGCCGGGACAGACGATCTAGCTCCTTC.

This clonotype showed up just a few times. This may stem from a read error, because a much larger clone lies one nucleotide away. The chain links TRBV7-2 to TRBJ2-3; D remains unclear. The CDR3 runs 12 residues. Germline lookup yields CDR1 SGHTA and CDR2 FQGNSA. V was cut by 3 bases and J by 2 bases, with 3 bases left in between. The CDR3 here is CASSFVTDTQYF. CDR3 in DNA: TGTGCCAGCAGCTTTGTCACAGATACGCAGTATTTT.

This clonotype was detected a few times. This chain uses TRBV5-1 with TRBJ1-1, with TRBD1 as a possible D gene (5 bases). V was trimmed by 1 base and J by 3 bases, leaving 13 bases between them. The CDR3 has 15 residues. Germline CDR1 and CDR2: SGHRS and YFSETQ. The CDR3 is CASSLKPGWDTEAFF. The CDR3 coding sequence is TGCGCCAGCAGCTTGAAGCCAGGGTGGGACACTGAAGCTTTCTTT. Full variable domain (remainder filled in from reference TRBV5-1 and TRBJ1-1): KAGVTQTPRYLIKTRGQQVTLSCSPISGHRSVSWYQQTPGQGLQFLFEYFSETQRNKGNFPGRFSGRQFSNSRSEMNVSTLELGDSALYLCASSLKPGWDTEAFFGQGTRLTVV.

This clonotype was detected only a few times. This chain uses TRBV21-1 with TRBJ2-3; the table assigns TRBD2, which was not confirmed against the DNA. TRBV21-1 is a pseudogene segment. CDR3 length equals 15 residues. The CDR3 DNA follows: TGTGCCAGCAGTGTTACTAGCGGGGTGCCCCATACGCAGTATTTT. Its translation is CASSVTSGVPHTQYF.

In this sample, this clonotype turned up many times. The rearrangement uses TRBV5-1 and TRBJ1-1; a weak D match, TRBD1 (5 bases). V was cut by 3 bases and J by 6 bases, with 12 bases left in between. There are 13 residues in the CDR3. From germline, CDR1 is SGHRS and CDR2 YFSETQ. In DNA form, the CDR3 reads TGCGCCAGCAGCTCGGGGCTGGGTGCTGAAGCTTTCTTT. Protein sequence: CASSSGLGAEAFF. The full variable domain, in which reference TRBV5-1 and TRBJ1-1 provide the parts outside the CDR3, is KAGVTQTPRYLIKTRGQQVTLSCSPISGHRSVSWYQQTPGQGLQFLFEYFSETQRNKGNFPGRFSGRQFSNSRSEMNVSTLELGDSALYLCASSSGLGAEAFFGQGTRLTVV.

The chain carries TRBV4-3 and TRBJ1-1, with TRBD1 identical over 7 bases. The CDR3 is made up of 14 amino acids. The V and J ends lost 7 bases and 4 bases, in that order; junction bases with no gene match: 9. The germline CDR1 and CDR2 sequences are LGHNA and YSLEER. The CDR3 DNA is TGCGCCAGCAACCACGTTACAGGGGCCACTGAAGCTTTCTTT. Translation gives CASNHVTGATEAFF.

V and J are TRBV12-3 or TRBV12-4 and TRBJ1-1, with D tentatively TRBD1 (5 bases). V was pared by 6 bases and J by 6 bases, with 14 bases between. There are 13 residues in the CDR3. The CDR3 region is CASSPRGGAEAFF. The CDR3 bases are TGTGCCAGCAGCCCCCGGGGGGGGGCTGAAGCTTTCTTT.

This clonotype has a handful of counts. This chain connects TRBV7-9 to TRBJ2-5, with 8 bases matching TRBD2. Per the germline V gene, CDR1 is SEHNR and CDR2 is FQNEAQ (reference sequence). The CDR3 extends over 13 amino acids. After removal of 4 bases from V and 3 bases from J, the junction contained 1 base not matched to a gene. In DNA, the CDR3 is TGTGCCAGCAGCTGGCGGGGGGAAGAGACCCAGTACTTC. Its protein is CASSWRGEETQYF.

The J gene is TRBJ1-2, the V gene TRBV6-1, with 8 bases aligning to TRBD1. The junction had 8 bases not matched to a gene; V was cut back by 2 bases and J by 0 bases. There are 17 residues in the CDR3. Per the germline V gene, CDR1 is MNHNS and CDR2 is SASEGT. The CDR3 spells CASSERDRSLANYGYTF. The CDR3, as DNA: TGTGCCAGCAGTGAAAGGGACAGGTCGTTAGCTAACTATGGCTACACCTTC.

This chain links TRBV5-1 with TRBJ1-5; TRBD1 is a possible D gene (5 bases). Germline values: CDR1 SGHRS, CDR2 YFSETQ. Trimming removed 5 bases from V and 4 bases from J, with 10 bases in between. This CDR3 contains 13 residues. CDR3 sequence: CASRPDSNQPQHF. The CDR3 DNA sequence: TGCGCCAGCAGACCCGACAGTAATCAGCCCCAGCATTTT. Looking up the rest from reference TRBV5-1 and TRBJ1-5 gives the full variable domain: KAGVTQTPRYLIKTRGQQVTLSCSPISGHRSVSWYQQTPGQGLQFLFEYFSETQRNKGNFPGRFSGRQFSNSRSEMNVSTLELGDSALYLCASRPDSNQPQHFGDGTRLSIL.

CDR3 bases: TGTGCCAGCAGCCAAGATAGGGTAAGGGAATGCGAGCAGTACTTC. As protein: CASSQDRVRECEQYF. The V and J genes are TRBV3-1 and TRBJ2-7; D is ambiguous. The V gene's germline CDR1 is LGHDT and CDR2 YNNKEL (reference sequence). The CDR3 covers 15 residues. Trimming took 0 bases from V and 6 from J, leaving 15 bases between them.

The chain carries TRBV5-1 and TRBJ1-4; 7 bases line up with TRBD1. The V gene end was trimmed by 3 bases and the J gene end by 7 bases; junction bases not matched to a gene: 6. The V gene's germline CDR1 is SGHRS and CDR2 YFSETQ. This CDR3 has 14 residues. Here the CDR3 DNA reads TGCGCCAGCAGCTGGGGACAGTTGGGTGAAAAACTGTTTTTT. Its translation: CASSWGQLGEKLFF.

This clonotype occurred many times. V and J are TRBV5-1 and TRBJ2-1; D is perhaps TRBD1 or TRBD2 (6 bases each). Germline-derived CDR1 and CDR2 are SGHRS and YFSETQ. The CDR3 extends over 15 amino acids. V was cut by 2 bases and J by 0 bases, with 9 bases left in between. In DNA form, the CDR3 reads TGCGCCAGCAGCTTAGGGGGACTCTCCTACAATGAGCAGTTCTTC. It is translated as CASSLGGLSYNEQFF.

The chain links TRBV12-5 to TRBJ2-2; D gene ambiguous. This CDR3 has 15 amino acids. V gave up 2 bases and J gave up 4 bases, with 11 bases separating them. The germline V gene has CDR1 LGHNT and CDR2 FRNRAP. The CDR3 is CASGLLLSGTGELFF. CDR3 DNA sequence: TGTGCTAGTGGTTTGCTCTTGTCCGGCACCGGGGAGCTGTTTTTT.

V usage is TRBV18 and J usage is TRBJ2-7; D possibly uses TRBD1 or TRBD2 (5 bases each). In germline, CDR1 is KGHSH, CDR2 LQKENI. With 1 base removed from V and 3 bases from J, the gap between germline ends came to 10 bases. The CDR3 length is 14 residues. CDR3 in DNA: TGTGCCAGCTCACCACGGGACGGGGACTACGAGCAGTACTTC. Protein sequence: CASSPRDGDYEQYF.

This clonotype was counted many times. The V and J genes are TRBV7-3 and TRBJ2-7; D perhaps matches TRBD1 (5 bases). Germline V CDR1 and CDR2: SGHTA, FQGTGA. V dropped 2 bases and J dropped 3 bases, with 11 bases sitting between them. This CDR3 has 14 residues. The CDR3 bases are TGTGCCAGCAGCTTACACCCAGGGCGCTACGAGCAGTACGTC. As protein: CASSLHPGRYEQYV.

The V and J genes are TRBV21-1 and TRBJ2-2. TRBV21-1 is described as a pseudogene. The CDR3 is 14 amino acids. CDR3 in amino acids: CASSPRGSTGELFF. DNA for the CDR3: TGTGCCAGCAGCCCCCGAGGGAGCACCGGGGAGCTGTTTTTT.

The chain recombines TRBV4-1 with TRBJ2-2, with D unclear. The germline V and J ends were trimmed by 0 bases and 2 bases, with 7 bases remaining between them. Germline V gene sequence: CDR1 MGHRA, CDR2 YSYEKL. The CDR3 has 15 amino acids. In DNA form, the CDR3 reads TGCGCCAGCAGCCAAGAAGGGATCAACACCGGGGAGCTGTTTTTT. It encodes CASSQEGINTGELFF.

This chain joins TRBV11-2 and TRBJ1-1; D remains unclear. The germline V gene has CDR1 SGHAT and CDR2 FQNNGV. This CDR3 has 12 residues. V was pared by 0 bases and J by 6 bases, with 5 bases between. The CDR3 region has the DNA TGTGCCAGCAGCTTAGACTCGTCTGAAGCTTTCTTT. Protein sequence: CASSLDSSEAFF.

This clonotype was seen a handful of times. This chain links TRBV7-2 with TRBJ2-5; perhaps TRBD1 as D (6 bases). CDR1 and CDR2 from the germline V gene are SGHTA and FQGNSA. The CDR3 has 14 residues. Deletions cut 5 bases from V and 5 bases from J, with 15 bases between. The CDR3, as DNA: TGTGCCAGCAGCACAGGGTATTCATTCGAGACCCAGTACTTC. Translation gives CASSTGYSFETQYF.

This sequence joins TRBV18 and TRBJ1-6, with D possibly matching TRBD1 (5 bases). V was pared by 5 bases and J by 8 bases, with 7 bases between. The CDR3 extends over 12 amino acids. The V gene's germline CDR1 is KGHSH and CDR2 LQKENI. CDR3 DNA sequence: TGTGCCAGCTCAACGGGGGATTCACCCCTCCACTTT. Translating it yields CASSTGDSPLHF.

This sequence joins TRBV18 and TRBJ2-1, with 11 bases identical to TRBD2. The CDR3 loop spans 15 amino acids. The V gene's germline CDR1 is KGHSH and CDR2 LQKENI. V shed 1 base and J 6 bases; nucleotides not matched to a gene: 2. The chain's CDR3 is CASSPLAGGANEQFF. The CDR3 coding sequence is TGTGCCAGCTCACCACTAGCGGGGGGGGCCAATGAGCAGTTCTTC.

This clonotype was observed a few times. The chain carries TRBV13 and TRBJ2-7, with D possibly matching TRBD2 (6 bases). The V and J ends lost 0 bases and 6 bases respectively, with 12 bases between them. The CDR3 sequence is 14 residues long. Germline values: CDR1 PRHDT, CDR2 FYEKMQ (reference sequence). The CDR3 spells CASSLGRESSEQYV. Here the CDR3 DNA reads TGTGCCAGCAGCTTAGGCCGGGAGTCGAGCGAGCAGTACGTC.

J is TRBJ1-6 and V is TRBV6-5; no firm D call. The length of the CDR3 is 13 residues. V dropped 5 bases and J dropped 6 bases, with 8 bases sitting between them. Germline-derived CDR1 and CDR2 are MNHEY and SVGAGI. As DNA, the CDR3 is TGTGCCAGCAGTATGGGTGGTAATTCACCCCTCCACTTT. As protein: CASSMGGNSPLHF.

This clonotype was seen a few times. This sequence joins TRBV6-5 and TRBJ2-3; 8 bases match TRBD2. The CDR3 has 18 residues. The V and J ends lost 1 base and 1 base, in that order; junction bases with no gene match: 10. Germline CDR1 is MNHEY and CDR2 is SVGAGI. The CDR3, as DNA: TGTGCCAGCAGTTACTTGGCGGGGGGCACGCGGGGCACAGATACGCAGTATTTT. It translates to CASSYLAGGTRGTDTQYF.

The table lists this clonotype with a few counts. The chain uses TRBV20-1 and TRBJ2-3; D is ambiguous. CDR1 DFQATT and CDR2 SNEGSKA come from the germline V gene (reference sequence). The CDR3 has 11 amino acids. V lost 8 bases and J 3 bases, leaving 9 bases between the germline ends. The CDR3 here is CSCRPTDTQYF. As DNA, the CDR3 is TGCAGTTGCCGGCCGACAGATACGCAGTATTTT.

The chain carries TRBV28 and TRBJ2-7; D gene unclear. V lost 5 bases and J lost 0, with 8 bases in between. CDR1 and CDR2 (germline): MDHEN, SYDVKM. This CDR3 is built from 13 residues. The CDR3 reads CASSPGSSYEQYV. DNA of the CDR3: TGTGCCAGCAGTCCAGGTAGCTCCTACGAGCAGTACGTC.

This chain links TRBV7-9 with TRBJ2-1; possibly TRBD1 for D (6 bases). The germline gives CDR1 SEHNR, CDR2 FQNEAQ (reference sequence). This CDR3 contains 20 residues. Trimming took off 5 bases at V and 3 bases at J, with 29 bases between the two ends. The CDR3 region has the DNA TGTGCCAGCAGCCCCCGACAGGCAGGCTACTCGTTAGGAGGCTACAATGAGCAGTTCTTC. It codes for CASSPRQAGYSLGGYNEQFF.

CDR3 DNA: TGTGCCAGCAGCCCCCATGCACAGGGGAGAGGAGAGACCCAGTACTTC. Protein sequence: CASSPHAQGRGETQYF. This sequence joins TRBV7-3 and TRBJ2-5; 7 nucleotides align to TRBD1. The germline V gene encodes CDR1 SGHTA and CDR2 FQGTGA. The V and J ends lost 5 bases and 4 bases, in that order; junction bases with no gene match: 13. The CDR3 contains 16 residues.